This entry describes one T cell receptor beta chain. The sample originates from a study of blood T cell repertoires in COVID-19. About the research overall: Specimens from acute and convalescent COVID-19 originated in the United States, Italy and Spain. Nucleic acid was either cDNA or gDNA, and it came from T cells, B-cell-depleted T cells, or PBMCs.

Authors' data handling: How many nucleated cells were present was estimated from reference gene primer amplification. The method was immunoSEQ multiplex PCR; TCRdb's version includes in-frame clones alone and lacks a portion of them. The D gene and trimming were derived from the DNA, and the V and J assignments and clone size from that table. This table holds about 160,000 clones, around 75% found once. The CDR3 has 15 amino acids. Germline values: CDR1 KGHSH, CDR2 LQKENI. After removal of 4 bases from V and 3 bases from J, the junction contained 6 bases not matched to a gene. This TCR was sampled from a woman older than 75 with acute or convalescent COVID-19. The V gene is TRBV18, the J gene TRBJ2-1, with 7 bases lining up with TRBD1. Sequenced input: peripheral blood. The CDR3 loop reads CASSRRDSLYNEQFF. The CDR3 DNA reads as TGTGCCAGCTCACGCCGGGACAGCCTCTACAATGAGCAGTTCTTC.